The rows below give T cell receptor beta chains drawn from one sample of a study of OX40 agonist ivuxolimab in advanced cancers. Libraries were prepared by immunoSEQ multiplex PCR; TCRdb keeps only in-frame clonotypes and omits some of them. Of around 31,000 clones in the sample, roughly 79% were seen once. This sample comprised CD4+ or CD8+ T cells sorted from blood, obtained in a trial of the OX40 agonist ivuxolimab. All receptors come from an adult with an advanced solid tumor such as melanoma, head and neck, liver or kidney cancer. The CDR3 runs from the conserved cysteine through the conserved F or W. The D gene is left open where the match is weak. Where a row states a size, it is once, few, many or the class of an expanded clone; other rows omit it.

j_call: TRBJ2-7
v_call: TRBV23-1
d_call: NA
clone_size: once
cdr3_aa: CASSPRRDETYEQYF
cdr3_nt: TGCGCCAGCAGCCCCCGTCGGGACGAGACCTACGAGCAGTACTTC

j_call: TRBJ2-3
v_call: TRBV5-1
d_call: TRBD2
clone_size: NA
cdr3_aa: CASSFFPTGGPIDTQYF
cdr3_nt: TGCGCCAGCAGCTTCTTCCCGACGGGGGGGCCAATAGATACGCAGTATTTT

j_call: TRBJ2-5
v_call: TRBV11-1
d_call: NA
clone_size: NA
cdr3_aa: CASSSSGTQYF
cdr3_nt: TGTGCCAGCAGTTCAAGCGGGACCCAGTACTTC

j_call: TRBJ1-4
v_call: TRBV6-5
d_call: TRBD1
clone_size: few
cdr3_aa: CASSRRQGPRKLFF
cdr3_nt: TGTGCCAGCAGTCGACGACAGGGTCCCCGAAAACTGTTTTTT

j_call: TRBJ1-1
v_call: TRBV27
d_call: NA
clone_size: NA
cdr3_aa: CASSSSGARTEAFF
cdr3_nt: TGTGCCAGCAGCTCGTCGGGGGCGCGGACTGAAGCTTTCTTT

j_call: TRBJ1-4
v_call: TRBV5-8
d_call: TRBD1
clone_size: NA
cdr3_aa: CASSFFFGTVTEKLFF
cdr3_nt: TGTGCCAGCAGCTTTTTTTTTGGGACAGTAACTGAAAAACTGTTTTTT

j_call: TRBJ2-2
v_call: TRBV4-3
d_call: NA
clone_size: NA
cdr3_aa: CASSQDRRGNTGELFF
cdr3_nt: TGCGCCAGCAGCCAAGATCGCAGGGGAAACACCGGGGAGCTGTTTTTT

j_call: TRBJ1-6
v_call: TRBV9
d_call: NA
clone_size: once
cdr3_aa: CASSPYLRDHNSPLHF
cdr3_nt: TGTGCCAGCAGCCCTTATCTCAGGGATCATAATTCACCCCTCCACTTT

j_call: TRBJ1-3
v_call: TRBV9
d_call: NA
clone_size: NA
cdr3_aa: CASSSLGAGPGNTIYF
cdr3_nt: TGTGCCAGCAGCTCCCTCGGGGCAGGTCCTGGAAACACCATATATTTT

j_call: TRBJ1-1
v_call: TRBV30
d_call: TRBD1
clone_size: NA
cdr3_aa: CAWSGRGQGDTEAFF
cdr3_nt: TGTGCCTGGAGTGGCCGGGGACAGGGGGATACTGAAGCTTTCTTT

j_call: TRBJ2-5
v_call: TRBV27
d_call: TRBD2
clone_size: NA
cdr3_aa: CASSPWGLAGGTETQYF
cdr3_nt: TGTGCCAGCAGTCCATGGGGACTAGCGGGGGGGACGGAGACCCAGTACTTC

j_call: TRBJ2-2
v_call: TRBV15
d_call: NA
clone_size: NA
cdr3_aa: CATSSPRVPSGGTGELFF
cdr3_nt: TGTGCCACCAGCAGCCCCCGGGTCCCGAGCGGTGGCACCGGGGAGCTGTTTTTT

j_call: TRBJ2-5
v_call: TRBV30
d_call: TRBD2
clone_size: NA
cdr3_aa: CAWRPVAGGPGETQYF
cdr3_nt: TGTGCCTGGAGGCCCGTAGCGGGGGGGCCGGGAGAGACCCAGTACTTC

j_call: TRBJ1-1
v_call: TRBV7-2
d_call: TRBD1
clone_size: NA
cdr3_aa: CASSGDRVWTEAFF
cdr3_nt: TGTGCCAGCAGCGGGGACAGGGTATGGACTGAAGCTTTCTTT

j_call: TRBJ2-3
v_call: TRBV7-6
d_call: NA
clone_size: NA
cdr3_aa: CASSLGTDTQYF
cdr3_nt: TGTGCCAGCAGCTTAGGCACAGATACGCAGTATTTT

j_call: TRBJ1-2
v_call: TRBV27
d_call: NA
clone_size: few
cdr3_aa: CASSRTGTGGGYTF
cdr3_nt: TGTGCCAGCAGTAGAACCGGGACCGGGGGTGGCTACACCTTC

j_call: TRBJ2-5
v_call: TRBV7-9
d_call: TRBD2
clone_size: NA
cdr3_aa: CASRPSSGQETQYF
cdr3_nt: TGTGCCAGCAGGCCCTCTAGCGGCCAAGAGACCCAGTACTTC

j_call: TRBJ1-1
v_call: TRBV7-8
d_call: NA
clone_size: once
cdr3_aa: CASSLVSTTEAFF
cdr3_nt: TGTGCCAGCAGCTTAGTTTCCACCACTGAAGCTTTCTTT

j_call: TRBJ1-4
v_call: TRBV5-3
d_call: TRBD1
clone_size: NA
cdr3_aa: CASAENRGLNEKLFF
cdr3_nt: TGTGCCAGCGCGGAAAACAGGGGGCTAAATGAAAAACTGTTTTTT

j_call: TRBJ2-5
v_call: TRBV28
d_call: NA
clone_size: NA
cdr3_aa: CASSFKRANGETQYF
cdr3_nt: TGTGCCAGCAGTTTTAAGCGGGCCAACGGGGAGACCCAGTACTTC

j_call: TRBJ1-1
v_call: TRBV7-3
d_call: NA
clone_size: NA
cdr3_aa: CASSLYGRDTEAFF
cdr3_nt: TGTGCCAGCAGCTTATATGGGAGGGACACTGAAGCTTTCTTT

j_call: TRBJ2-5
v_call: TRBV9
d_call: TRBD2
clone_size: once
cdr3_aa: CASSVSPLGAGAQYF
cdr3_nt: TGTGCCAGCAGCGTAAGCCCTCTGGGAGCGGGGGCCCAGTACTTC

j_call: TRBJ2-7
v_call: TRBV7-9
d_call: NA
clone_size: NA
cdr3_aa: CASSLEGRGTSYF
cdr3_nt: TGTGCCAGCAGCTTAGAAGGCAGGGGGACTTCGTACTTC

j_call: TRBJ1-5
v_call: TRBV4-1
d_call: NA
clone_size: NA
cdr3_aa: CASSQEGGYFQPQHF
cdr3_nt: TGCGCCAGCAGCCAAGAAGGGGGTTATTTTCAGCCCCAGCATTTT

j_call: TRBJ1-1
v_call: TRBV19
d_call: TRBD1
clone_size: once
cdr3_aa: CASSKKGQGARVTEAFF
cdr3_nt: TGTGCCAGTAGCAAAAAGGGACAGGGGGCGAGGGTCACTGAAGCTTTCTTT

j_call: TRBJ2-4
v_call: TRBV19
d_call: TRBD2
clone_size: NA
cdr3_aa: CASSRVAGGQVKNIQYF
cdr3_nt: TGTGCCAGTAGTAGGGTAGCGGGGGGCCAGGTCAAAAACATTCAGTACTTC

j_call: TRBJ1-3
v_call: TRBV6-6
d_call: NA
clone_size: NA
cdr3_aa: CASSYPIDRPGNTIYF
cdr3_nt: TGTGCCAGCAGTTACCCGATCGACAGGCCCGGAAACACCATATATTTT

j_call: TRBJ1-1
v_call: TRBV5-4
d_call: NA
clone_size: NA
cdr3_aa: CASSRGGSEAFF
cdr3_nt: TGTGCCAGCAGCAGGGGGGGATCTGAAGCTTTCTTT

j_call: TRBJ1-2
v_call: TRBV27
d_call: NA
clone_size: NA
cdr3_aa: CASSRRGGNYGYTF
cdr3_nt: TGTGCCAGCAGTCGTCGGGGGGGGAACTATGGCTACACCTTC

j_call: TRBJ2-7
v_call: TRBV9
d_call: NA
clone_size: medium-sized
cdr3_aa: CASSVGVVSEQYF
cdr3_nt: TGTGCCAGCAGCGTAGGGGTCGTGAGCGAGCAGTACTTC

j_call: TRBJ1-3
v_call: TRBV5-5
d_call: NA
clone_size: NA
cdr3_aa: CASSLRQDSGNTIYF
cdr3_nt: TGTGCCAGCAGCCTCAGACAGGACTCTGGAAACACCATATATTTT

j_call: TRBJ2-7
v_call: TRBV23-1
d_call: NA
clone_size: medium-sized
cdr3_aa: CASSQWDDLHEQYF
cdr3_nt: TGCGCCAGCAGTCAATGGGACGACCTCCACGAGCAGTACTTC

j_call: TRBJ2-7
v_call: TRBV6-1
d_call: NA
clone_size: NA
cdr3_aa: CASRTNRYEQYF
cdr3_nt: TGTGCCAGCAGAACTAATCGGTACGAGCAGTACTTC